The rows below give T cell receptor beta chains drawn from one sample of a study of blood T cell repertoires in COVID-19. Data came from immunoSEQ multiplex PCR; TCRdb stores just in-frame clones and leaves some out. This repertoire shows about 480,000 clones, nearly 90% found once; its top ten account for roughly 1.9%. What was sequenced was PBMCs or T cells enriched from blood (not recorded which). The source is a woman aged 18-29 years with acute COVID-19. CDR3s include the opening cysteine and the closing phenylalanine or tryptophan. Each record gives: clone size, V gene, D gene, J gene, CDR3 DNA, CDR3 protein. The D gene is left open where the match is weak. Not all rows give a size; the values are once, few, many and, for expanded clones, a class.

clone_size: .; v_call: TRBV5-1; d_call: .; j_call: TRBJ2-1; cdr3_nt: TGCGCCAGCAGCTTAGGTCCCATTTCTGAGCGGGTCCTAAATGAGCAGTTCTTC; cdr3_aa: CASSLGPISERVLNEQFF
clone_size: .; v_call: TRBV15; d_call: TRBD1; j_call: TRBJ2-2; cdr3_nt: TGTGCCACCAGCCAGACAGGGAATCCCCCCGGGGAGCTGTTTTTT; cdr3_aa: CATSQTGNPPGELFF
clone_size: .; v_call: TRBV3-1/TRBV3-2; d_call: .; j_call: TRBJ1-6; cdr3_nt: TGTGCCAGCAGCCAGGGACACCCGAGCTCCTATAATTCACCCCTCCACTTT; cdr3_aa: CASSQGHPSSYNSPLHF
clone_size: .; v_call: TRBV6-5; d_call: .; j_call: TRBJ2-3; cdr3_nt: TGTGCCAGCAGTTACTCGAAAGGGGCGGATACGCAGTATTTT; cdr3_aa: CASSYSKGADTQYF
clone_size: .; v_call: TRBV7-2; d_call: .; j_call: TRBJ2-5; cdr3_nt: TGTGCCAGCAGCGCCTGGACGGGGAAGGAGACCCAGTACTTC; cdr3_aa: CASSAWTGKETQYF
clone_size: .; v_call: TRBV19; d_call: .; j_call: TRBJ1-5; cdr3_nt: TGTGCCAGTAGTATAATCAGGGTCGGTCAGCCCCAGCATTTT; cdr3_aa: CASSIIRVGQPQHF
clone_size: .; v_call: TRBV12-5; d_call: TRBD1; j_call: TRBJ1-2; cdr3_nt: TGTGCTAGTGGGCCACAGGGGGCGCTTCACACCTTC; cdr3_aa: CASGPQGALHTF
clone_size: .; v_call: TRBV7-9; d_call: TRBD1; j_call: TRBJ1-2; cdr3_nt: TGTGCCAGCAGCAACCGGGACAGCGGATCCAAGGGCTACACCTTC; cdr3_aa: CASSNRDSGSKGYTF
clone_size: .; v_call: TRBV6-5; d_call: .; j_call: TRBJ1-2; cdr3_nt: TGTGCCAGCAGTTACTCATGGGGCCAGATTGGCTACACCTTC; cdr3_aa: CASSYSWGQIGYTF
clone_size: .; v_call: TRBV19; d_call: TRBD1; j_call: TRBJ1-1; cdr3_nt: TGTGCCAGTAGTGTGGGACAGGCACACACTGAAGCTTTCTTT; cdr3_aa: CASSVGQAHTEAFF
clone_size: .; v_call: TRBV7-9; d_call: .; j_call: TRBJ2-2; cdr3_nt: TGTGCCAGCAGCTTAGCTTCGGTCCGCGGGGCCGGGGAGCTGTTTTTT; cdr3_aa: CASSLASVRGAGELFF
clone_size: few; v_call: TRBV3-1/TRBV3-2; d_call: TRBD1; j_call: TRBJ1-6; cdr3_nt: TGTGCCAGCAACAGGGGTTCCTATAATTCACCCCTCCACTTT; cdr3_aa: CASNRGSYNSPLHF
clone_size: .; v_call: TRBV4-3; d_call: .; j_call: TRBJ1-4; cdr3_nt: TGCGCCAGCAGCCAGGTCACCGGTACTAATGAAAAACTGTTTTTT; cdr3_aa: CASSQVTGTNEKLFF
clone_size: .; v_call: TRBV10-2; d_call: .; j_call: TRBJ2-1; cdr3_nt: TGCGCCAGCAGTGAGGTTAACAATGAGCAGTTCTTC; cdr3_aa: CASSEVNNEQFF
clone_size: .; v_call: TRBV25-1; d_call: TRBD1; j_call: TRBJ2-3; cdr3_nt: TGTGCCAGCAGCCCACAGGGGCCAGATACGCAGTATTTT; cdr3_aa: CASSPQGPDTQYF
clone_size: .; v_call: TRBV18; d_call: .; j_call: TRBJ1-1; cdr3_nt: TGTGCCAGCTCACCGCCAGGGTGGAGGAACACTGAAGCTTTCTTT; cdr3_aa: CASSPPGWRNTEAFF
clone_size: .; v_call: TRBV18; d_call: .; j_call: TRBJ1-5; cdr3_nt: TGTGCCAGCTCACCAGGAACTAATAGCAATCAGCCCCAGCATTTT; cdr3_aa: CASSPGTNSNQPQHF
clone_size: .; v_call: TRBV18; d_call: .; j_call: TRBJ2-7; cdr3_nt: TGTGCCAGCTCACAGACAGACTACGAGCAGTACTTC; cdr3_aa: CASSQTDYEQYF
clone_size: .; v_call: TRBV5-1; d_call: TRBD2; j_call: TRBJ2-7; cdr3_nt: TGCGCCAGCAGCTTTGCTGCGAGCGGGAACGACGAGCAGTACTTC; cdr3_aa: CASSFAASGNDEQYF
clone_size: once; v_call: TRBV7-8; d_call: .; j_call: TRBJ1-5; cdr3_nt: TGTGCCAGCAGCCCCTCTGGTGGGGCTCTAAGCAATCAGCCCCAGCATTTT; cdr3_aa: CASSPSGGALSNQPQHF
clone_size: once; v_call: TRBV9; d_call: .; j_call: TRBJ2-3; cdr3_nt: TGTGCCAGCAGCGAGGGGGCGGGAGGTAGGACAGATACGCAGTATTTT; cdr3_aa: CASSEGAGGRTDTQYF
clone_size: few; v_call: TRBV7-2; d_call: .; j_call: TRBJ2-3; cdr3_nt: TGTGCCAGCAGCTTAGAGGTGGGGAGTACGCAGTATTTT; cdr3_aa: CASSLEVGSTQYF
clone_size: .; v_call: TRBV5-4; d_call: .; j_call: TRBJ2-7; cdr3_nt: TGTGCCAGCAGCTCCCCAAAGAGCTCCTACGAGCAGTACTTC; cdr3_aa: CASSSPKSSYEQYF
clone_size: once; v_call: TRBV10-3; d_call: .; j_call: TRBJ2-5; cdr3_nt: TGTGCCAACAGCCCGGGGAAAGAGACCCAGTACTTC; cdr3_aa: CANSPGKETQYF
clone_size: .; v_call: TRBV5-4; d_call: TRBD2; j_call: TRBJ2-1; cdr3_nt: TGTGCCAGCAGCTTCCCCGGACTAGCGGGCGCTGAGCAGTTCTTC; cdr3_aa: CASSFPGLAGAEQFF
clone_size: .; v_call: TRBV2; d_call: .; j_call: TRBJ1-1; cdr3_nt: TGTGCCAGCACCCCCGGTGGGAACACTGAAGCTTTCTTT; cdr3_aa: CASTPGGNTEAFF
clone_size: .; v_call: TRBV5-1; d_call: .; j_call: TRBJ1-2; cdr3_nt: TGCGCCAGCAGCTTAGGGGGGGACTATGGCTACACCTTC; cdr3_aa: CASSLGGDYGYTF
clone_size: .; v_call: TRBV7-2; d_call: TRBD2; j_call: TRBJ2-5; cdr3_nt: TGTGCCAGCAGCTTGGGGAGGGGCTGGCCAGAGACCCAGTACTTC; cdr3_aa: CASSLGRGWPETQYF
clone_size: .; v_call: TRBV7-9; d_call: .; j_call: TRBJ1-5; cdr3_nt: TGTGCCAGCAGCTTAGAGGGGGGGCGCACTCATCAGCCCCAGCATTTT; cdr3_aa: CASSLEGGRTHQPQHF
clone_size: once; v_call: TRBV7-9; d_call: .; j_call: TRBJ1-6; cdr3_nt: TGTGCCAGCAGTATCGGGTCCTATAATTCACCCCTCCACTTT; cdr3_aa: CASSIGSYNSPLHF
clone_size: .; v_call: TRBV5-1; d_call: .; j_call: TRBJ1-6; cdr3_nt: TGCGCCAGCAGCTTGGGGCAAACCAGCGGCCCCTATAATTCACCCCTCCACTTT; cdr3_aa: CASSLGQTSGPYNSPLHF
clone_size: .; v_call: TRBV5-4; d_call: .; j_call: TRBJ2-5; cdr3_nt: TGTGCCAGCAGCGCAAGGGGCACAGGGATGAAAGAGACCCAGTACTTC; cdr3_aa: CASSARGTGMKETQYF
clone_size: .; v_call: TRBV6-5; d_call: .; j_call: TRBJ2-5; cdr3_nt: TGTGCCAGCGGAGCCCAAGGGACCCAGTACTTC; cdr3_aa: CASGAQGTQYF
clone_size: .; v_call: TRBV19; d_call: .; j_call: TRBJ1-2; cdr3_nt: TGTGCCAGTAGTGATAGGGGGTGGTTTGGCTACACCTTC; cdr3_aa: CASSDRGWFGYTF
clone_size: .; v_call: TRBV6-5; d_call: .; j_call: TRBJ2-7; cdr3_nt: TGTGCCAGCAGTTACAGCGCTCGGGGCTACGAGCAGTACTTC; cdr3_aa: CASSYSARGYEQYF
clone_size: .; v_call: TRBV7-9; d_call: TRBD1; j_call: TRBJ2-1; cdr3_nt: TGTGCCAGCAGCTCGGTGACAGGGGGCCTAAATGAGCAGTTCTTC; cdr3_aa: CASSSVTGGLNEQFF
clone_size: .; v_call: TRBV6-2/TRBV6-3; d_call: .; j_call: TRBJ1-2; cdr3_nt: TGTGCCAGCAGCAAAGGGACACCCGCCTATGGCTACACCTTC; cdr3_aa: CASSKGTPAYGYTF
clone_size: .; v_call: TRBV10-2; d_call: TRBD1; j_call: TRBJ2-2; cdr3_nt: TGCGCCAGCAGGGACTCGACAGGGGGGAACACCGGGGAGCTGTTTTTT; cdr3_aa: CASRDSTGGNTGELFF
clone_size: .; v_call: TRBV3-1/TRBV3-2; d_call: TRBD1; j_call: TRBJ2-2; cdr3_nt: TGTGCCAGCAGCCAAGGACAGGGCACCGGGGAGCTGTTTTTT; cdr3_aa: CASSQGQGTGELFF
clone_size: .; v_call: TRBV11-2; d_call: TRBD1; j_call: TRBJ2-5; cdr3_nt: TGTGCCAGCAGCTTAGGCACAGGGGTCCAAGAGACCCAGTACTTC; cdr3_aa: CASSLGTGVQETQYF
clone_size: .; v_call: TRBV9; d_call: TRBD1; j_call: TRBJ1-2; cdr3_nt: TGTGCCAGCAGCTTGGAGGACAGGGAGGGCTATGGCTACACCTTC; cdr3_aa: CASSLEDREGYGYTF
clone_size: .; v_call: TRBV18; d_call: TRBD1; j_call: TRBJ1-5; cdr3_nt: TGTGCCAGCTCACCCCCGACAGGGGGCGGCCATCAGCCCCAGCATTTT; cdr3_aa: CASSPPTGGGHQPQHF
clone_size: .; v_call: TRBV6-5; d_call: .; j_call: TRBJ1-2; cdr3_nt: TGTGCCAGCAGTTCCCGAGGGGGGAGGGTGGATGGCTACACCTTC; cdr3_aa: CASSSRGGRVDGYTF
clone_size: .; v_call: TRBV10-3; d_call: TRBD2; j_call: TRBJ2-6; cdr3_nt: TGTGCCATCAGTGACTCTAGCGGGAGGGCCTGGAGCTCTGGGGCCAACGTCCTGACTTTC; cdr3_aa: CAISDSSGRAWSSGANVLTF
clone_size: .; v_call: TRBV4-2; d_call: .; j_call: TRBJ2-2; cdr3_nt: TGTGCCAGCAGCCAAGGAGGTTCCGGGGAGCTGTTTTTT; cdr3_aa: CASSQGGSGELFF
clone_size: .; v_call: TRBV6-6; d_call: TRBD1; j_call: TRBJ1-3; cdr3_nt: TGTGCCAGCAGGGAAAGTAGGGGACAGGGAGGAAACACCATATATTTT; cdr3_aa: CASRESRGQGGNTIYF
clone_size: many; v_call: TRBV27; d_call: TRBD1; j_call: TRBJ1-5; cdr3_nt: TGTGCCAGCAGATTCGGGACAGCTAGCAATCAGCCCCAGCATTTT; cdr3_aa: CASRFGTASNQPQHF
clone_size: .; v_call: TRBV5-6; d_call: .; j_call: TRBJ2-7; cdr3_nt: TGTGCCAGCAGCTTGCGTATCTACGAGCAGTACTTC; cdr3_aa: CASSLRIYEQYF
clone_size: .; v_call: TRBV27; d_call: TRBD1; j_call: TRBJ1-6; cdr3_nt: TGTGCCAGCAGTTTCGACAGGGAGAATTCACCCCTCCACTTT; cdr3_aa: CASSFDRENSPLHF
clone_size: .; v_call: TRBV2; d_call: .; j_call: TRBJ2-5; cdr3_nt: TGTGCCAGCAGTGAGGAGGGTGCGGGAGAGACCCAGTACTTC; cdr3_aa: CASSEEGAGETQYF
clone_size: .; v_call: TRBV4-1; d_call: TRBD2; j_call: TRBJ2-7; cdr3_nt: TGCGCCAGCAGCCAAGGGGGGGGTATCTTCTCCGAGCAGTACTTC; cdr3_aa: CASSQGGGIFSEQYF
clone_size: once; v_call: TRBV29-1; d_call: TRBD1; j_call: TRBJ2-1; cdr3_nt: TGCAGCGTGAATCCGGGACAGGGGATCCACTTGGATGAGCAGTTCTTC; cdr3_aa: CSVNPGQGIHLDEQFF
clone_size: .; v_call: TRBV5-1; d_call: TRBD1; j_call: TRBJ2-1; cdr3_nt: TGCGCCAGCAGCGCCGGGACAGCCGACAATGAGCAGTTCTTC; cdr3_aa: CASSAGTADNEQFF